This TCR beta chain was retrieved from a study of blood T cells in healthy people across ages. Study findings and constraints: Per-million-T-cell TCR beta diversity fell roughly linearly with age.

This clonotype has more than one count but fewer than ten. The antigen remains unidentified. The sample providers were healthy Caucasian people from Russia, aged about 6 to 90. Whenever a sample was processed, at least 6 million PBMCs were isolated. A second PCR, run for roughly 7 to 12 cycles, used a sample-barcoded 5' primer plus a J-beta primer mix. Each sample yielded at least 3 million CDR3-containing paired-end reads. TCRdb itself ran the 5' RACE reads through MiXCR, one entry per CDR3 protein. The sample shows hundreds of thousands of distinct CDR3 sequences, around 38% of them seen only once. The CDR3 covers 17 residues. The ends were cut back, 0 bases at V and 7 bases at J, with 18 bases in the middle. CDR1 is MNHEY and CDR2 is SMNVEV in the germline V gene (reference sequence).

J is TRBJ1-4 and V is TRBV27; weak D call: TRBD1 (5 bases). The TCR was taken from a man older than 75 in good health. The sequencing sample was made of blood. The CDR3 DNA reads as TGTGCCAGCAGTTTATCCCTGGTTGGCAGTGGGGGTGAAAAACTGTTTTTT. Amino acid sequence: CASSLSLVGSGGEKLFF.